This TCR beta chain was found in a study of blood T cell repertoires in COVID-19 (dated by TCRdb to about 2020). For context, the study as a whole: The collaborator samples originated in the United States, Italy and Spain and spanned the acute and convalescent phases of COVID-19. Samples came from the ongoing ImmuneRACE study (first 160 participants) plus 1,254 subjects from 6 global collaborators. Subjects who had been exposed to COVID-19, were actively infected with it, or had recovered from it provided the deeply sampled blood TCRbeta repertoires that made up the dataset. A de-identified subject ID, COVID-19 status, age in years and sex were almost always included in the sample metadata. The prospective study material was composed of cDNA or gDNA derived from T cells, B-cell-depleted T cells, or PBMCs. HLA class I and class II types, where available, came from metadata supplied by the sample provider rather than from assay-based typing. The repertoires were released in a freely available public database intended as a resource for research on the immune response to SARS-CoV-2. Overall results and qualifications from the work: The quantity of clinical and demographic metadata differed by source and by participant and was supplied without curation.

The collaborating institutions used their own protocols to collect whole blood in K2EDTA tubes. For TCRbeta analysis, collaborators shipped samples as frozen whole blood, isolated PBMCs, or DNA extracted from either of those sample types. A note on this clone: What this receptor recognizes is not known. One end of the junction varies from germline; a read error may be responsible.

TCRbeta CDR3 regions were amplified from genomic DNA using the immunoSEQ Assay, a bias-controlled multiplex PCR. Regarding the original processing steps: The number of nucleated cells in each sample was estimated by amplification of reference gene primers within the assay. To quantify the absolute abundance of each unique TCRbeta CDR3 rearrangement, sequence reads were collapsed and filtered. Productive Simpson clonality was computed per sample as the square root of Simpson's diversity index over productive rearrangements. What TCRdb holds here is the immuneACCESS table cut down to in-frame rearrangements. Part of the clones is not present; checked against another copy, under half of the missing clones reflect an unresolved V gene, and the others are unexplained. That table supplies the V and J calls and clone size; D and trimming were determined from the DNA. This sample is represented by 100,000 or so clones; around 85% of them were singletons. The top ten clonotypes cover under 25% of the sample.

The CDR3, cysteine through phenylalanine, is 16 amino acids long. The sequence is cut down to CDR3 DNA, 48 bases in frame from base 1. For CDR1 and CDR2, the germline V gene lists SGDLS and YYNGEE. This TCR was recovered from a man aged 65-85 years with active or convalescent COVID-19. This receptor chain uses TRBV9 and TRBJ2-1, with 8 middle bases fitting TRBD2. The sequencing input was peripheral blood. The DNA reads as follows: TGTGCCAGCAGCGTATTTTTCGGGGGGGCCGAGAATCTCCACGTCTTC. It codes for CASSVFFGGAENLHVF. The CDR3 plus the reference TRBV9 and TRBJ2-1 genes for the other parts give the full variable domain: DSGVTQTPKHLITATGQRVTLRCSPRSGDLSVYWYQQSLDQGLQFLIQYYNGEERAKGNILERFSAQQFPDLHSELNLSSLELGDSALYFCASSVFFGGAENLHVFGPGTRLTVL.